This TCR beta chain emerged from a study of blood T cells in healthy people across ages. Donors ranged from roughly 6 to 100 years old and were healthy Caucasians in Russia. As to this clonotype: Its target is unknown.

The second PCR ran roughly 7 to 12 cycles with a sample-barcoded 5' primer and J-beta primers. A 12-random-nucleotide template-switch adaptor tagged each cDNA molecule. TCRdb redid the calling of the 5' RACE reads with MiXCR, one entry per CDR3 protein. The data show around 800,000 distinct CDR3 sequences, with 62% seen just once and 25% to 35% held by the top ten. CDR3 size: 13 residues. Looked up from germline, CDR1 is DFQATT and CDR2 is SNEGSKA (reference sequence). Trimming shortened V by 6 bases and J by 5 bases, and 16 bases separated the two germline ends. Notes on the study in general: When one million T cells were used, diversity estimates were thought to be underestimates. Unsorted PBMCs ruled out conclusive naive versus antigen-experienced comparison.

The TCR comes from a man younger than 40 in good health. The sequenced material came from blood. The chain combines TRBV20-1 with TRBJ2-5; TRBD2 might be the D (5 bases). The CDR3 DNA reads as TGCAGTGCCCGCGGGCCAACTGGGGAGACCCAGTACTTC. This codes for CSARGPTGETQYF.